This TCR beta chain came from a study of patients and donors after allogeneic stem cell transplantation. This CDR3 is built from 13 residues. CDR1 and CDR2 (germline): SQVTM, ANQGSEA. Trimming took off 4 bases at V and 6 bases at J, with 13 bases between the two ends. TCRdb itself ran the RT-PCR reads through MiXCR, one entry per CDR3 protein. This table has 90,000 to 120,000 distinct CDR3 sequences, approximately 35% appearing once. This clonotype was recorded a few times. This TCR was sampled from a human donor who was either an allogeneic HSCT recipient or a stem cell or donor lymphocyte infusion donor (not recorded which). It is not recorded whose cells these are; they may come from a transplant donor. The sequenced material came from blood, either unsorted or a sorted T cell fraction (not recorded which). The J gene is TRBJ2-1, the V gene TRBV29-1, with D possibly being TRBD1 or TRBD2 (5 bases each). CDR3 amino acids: CSVAGRNVNEQFF. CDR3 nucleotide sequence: TGCAGCGTTGCGGGACGCAATGTCAATGAGCAGTTCTTC.